This T cell receptor beta chain was captured in a study of blood T cell repertoires in COVID-19. Study information: T cells, B-cell-depleted T cells, or PBMCs supplied cDNA or gDNA.

TCRdb's table, derived via immunoSEQ multiplex PCR, lists solely in-frame clones and lacks some. The sample yields 270,000 or so clones, roughly 86% seen once. Researchers sorted participants into cohorts using their self-reported clinical history. This clonotype was sampled from a woman in her late teens or twenties who had recovered from COVID-19. The sequencing input was PBMCs or T cells enriched from blood (not recorded which).

CDR3 coding DNA: TGTGCCAGCAGCTTAGGCGGCGCCAGAGGGGAGACCCAGTACTTC. It encodes CASSLGGARGETQYF. The V and J genes are TRBV11-3 and TRBJ2-5; perhaps TRBD2 as D (5 bases). CDR3 length: 15 amino acids. The V gene lost 1 base and the J gene lost 5 bases, with 14 bases spanning the gap. CDR1 is SGHNT and CDR2 is YENEEA in the germline V gene.